These 20 T cell receptor beta chains originate from one sample sequenced in a study of T cell changes during pregnancy in multiple sclerosis. Sequencing was performed with immunoSEQ multiplex PCR; in TCRdb, only in-frame clones are kept and a portion is missing. The profile shows tens of thousands of clones, 92% of them singletons. Here the sequenced sample was CD4+ T cells from peripheral blood mononuclear cells, taken after pregnancy. The source is a female donor with multiple sclerosis, enrolled in a pregnancy study.

The table lists this clone with a few counts. This chain connects TRBV30 to TRBJ1-1; 9 bases agree with TRBD1. In germline, CDR1 is GTSNPN, CDR2 SVGIG (reference sequence). The CDR3 has 14 amino acids. Trimming removed 5 bases from V and 4 bases from J; junction bases left unmatched: 8. The CDR3 region is CAWGGQGYRTEAFF. The CDR3 coding sequence is TGTGCCTGGGGGGGACAGGGATATCGCACTGAAGCTTTCTTT.

The J gene is TRBJ1-2, the V gene TRBV6-1; no definite D call. Germline V lookup: CDR1 MNHNS, CDR2 SASEGT. The V and J ends lost 2 bases and 5 bases respectively, with 21 bases between them. The CDR3 spans 17 residues. The chain's CDR3 is CASSELGAFNQQYGYTF. CDR3 nucleotides: TGTGCCAGCAGTGAACTAGGAGCCTTTAACCAGCAGTATGGCTACACCTTC.

CDR3 in amino acids: CASSRGDNPLGGYGYTF. DNA of the CDR3: TGTGCCAGCAGCCGAGGGGACAACCCCTTAGGCGGCTATGGCTACACCTTC. The chain has TRBV4-2 and TRBJ1-2; possibly TRBD1 for D (6 bases). The CDR3 consists of 17 residues. V gave up 4 bases and J gave up 4 bases, with 22 bases separating them. Germline V gives CDR1 LGHNA, CDR2 YNFKEQ.

This clone has a single count. The chain has TRBV19 and TRBJ2-7; 9 positions agree with TRBD1. Germline V gives CDR1 LNHDA, CDR2 SQIVND (reference sequence). Trimming cost V 1 base and J 0 bases; bases outside gene matches: 7. This CDR3 spans 17 amino acids. The CDR3, as DNA: TGTGCCAGTAGTATAGTTGGAACAGGGGGCAGCTCCTACGAGCAGTACTTC. Translating it yields CASSIVGTGGSSYEQYF.

The genes are TRBV7-2 and TRBJ2-3, with D hard to call. The CDR3 consists of 14 residues. Trimming cost V 5 bases and J 4 bases, with 13 bases left between them. CDR1 is SGHTA and CDR2 is FQGNSA in the germline V gene. The CDR3 coding sequence is TGTGCCAGCAGCCTGAGCTCTCCCGCAGATACGCAGTATTTT. Its translation: CASSLSSPADTQYF.

The chain links TRBV7-9 to TRBJ1-1; 8 nucleotides align to TRBD1. The CDR3 length is 13 residues. CDR1 and CDR2 from the germline V gene are SEHNR and FQNEAQ (reference sequence). V shed 3 bases and J 4 bases; nucleotides not matched to a gene: 1. The CDR3 DNA reads TGTGCCAGCAGCTTTCAGGGGGCCACTGAAGCTTTCTTT. This sequence encodes CASSFQGATEAFF.

The J gene is TRBJ2-2, the V gene TRBV15; TRBD2 matches 9 bases. Germline V lookup: CDR1 LNHNV, CDR2 YYDKDF (reference sequence). The ends lost 2 bases at V and 6 bases at J; junction bases unmatched: 7. This CDR3 has 16 residues. The CDR3 sequence is CATSRPQAGGSGELFF. DNA of the CDR3: TGTGCCACCAGCAGACCTCAAGCGGGGGGTTCCGGGGAGCTGTTTTTT. The full variable domain, rest sourced from reference TRBV15 and TRBJ2-2, is DAMVIQNPRYQVTQFGKPVTLSCSQTLNHNVMYWYQQKSSQAPKLLFHYYDKDFNNEADTPDNFQSRRPNTSFCFLDIRSPGLGDTAMYLCATSRPQAGGSGELFFGEGSRLTVL.

V is TRBV5-4 and J is TRBJ2-7, with D possibly matching TRBD2 (6 bases). Germline V gives CDR1 SGHNT, CDR2 YYREEE (reference sequence). CDR3 length equals 15 residues. Trimming pared 5 bases from V and 3 bases from J, leaving 18 bases between. CDR3 amino acids: CASRPLRGKVYEQYF. The CDR3 coding sequence is TGTGCCAGCAGACCCCTCCGGGGGAAGGTCTACGAGCAGTACTTC.

The CDR3 sequence is CASSFSPTNEQFF. As DNA, the CDR3 is TGTGCCAGCAGCTTTTCGCCCACAAATGAGCAGTTCTTC. The chain is built from TRBV5-4 and TRBJ2-1, with D uncertain. CDR1 is SGHNT, CDR2 YYREEE, per germline (reference sequence). V was pared by 2 bases and J by 7 bases, with 10 bases between. CDR3 length equals 13 residues.

The CDR3 sequence is CASSQEWQGESSAAKNIQYF. The CDR3, as DNA: TGTGCCAGCAGCCAAGAGTGGCAGGGGGAATCTAGTGCAGCCAAAAACATTCAGTACTTC. J is TRBJ2-4 and V is TRBV4-2, with 7 bases fitting TRBD1. CDR3 size: 20 residues. V lost 0 bases, J lost 0 bases, and 14 bases stayed unmatched. CDR1 is LGHNA and CDR2 is YNFKEQ in the germline V gene.

CDR3 loop: CASLGGYSLGEKLFF. The CDR3 DNA follows: TGTGCCAGCTTGGGGGGATATAGTCTAGGGGAAAAACTGTTTTTT. This chain joins TRBV2 and TRBJ1-4; tentative D call: TRBD1 (5 bases). Germline assignment: CDR1 SNHLY and CDR2 FYNNEI. V was shortened by 8 bases and J by 8 bases, with 21 bases between the two germline ends. The CDR3 sequence is 15 residues long.

The genes are TRBV5-4 and TRBJ1-1; possible D gene TRBD1, 5 bases. Germline V CDR1 and CDR2: SGHNT, YYREEE (reference sequence). The CDR3 has 14 amino acids. Deletions cut 3 bases from V and 3 bases from J, with 12 bases between. The CDR3 region has the DNA TGTGCCAGCAGCTGGGGCAGGGCGGACACTGAAGCTTTCTTT. Amino acid sequence: CASSWGRADTEAFF.

The chain links TRBV7-2 to TRBJ2-5; D possibly corresponds to TRBD2 (5 bases). Germline CDR1 SGHTA, CDR2 FQGNSA. The CDR3 length is 12 residues. Trimming removed 5 bases from V and 5 bases from J, with 9 bases in between. Here the CDR3 DNA reads TGTGCCAGCAGCCCCCCGGGGGAGACCCAGTACTTC. Encoded protein: CASSPPGETQYF.

The chain has TRBV9 and TRBJ1-2; TRBD1 matches 8 bases. Germline V gene data show CDR1 as SGDLS and CDR2 as YYNGEE. Losses at the gene ends were 4 bases for V and 3 bases for J; bases not matched to a gene: 8. The CDR3 is made up of 15 amino acids. For the CDR3, the DNA is TGTGCCAGCAGCCGCCAAGACAGGGGAGACTATGGCTACACCTTC. As protein: CASSRQDRGDYGYTF.

This chain joins TRBV10-3 and TRBJ1-2; 7 nucleotides align to TRBD1. This CDR3 spans 14 amino acids. The germline V gene has CDR1 ENHRY and CDR2 SYGVKD. The V segment lost 7 bases and the J segment 4 bases; nucleotides outside the gene matches: 9. The CDR3 sequence: CAITGTELGYGYTF. The CDR3 DNA sequence: TGTGCCATCACCGGGACAGAGTTGGGCTATGGCTACACCTTC.

V gene TRBV18 combines with J gene TRBJ1-1, with D hard to call. This CDR3 has 13 residues. CDR1 is KGHSH and CDR2 is LQKENI in the germline V gene. Trimming left V 0 bases short and J 8 bases short, with 10 bases between. CDR3 residues: CASSPPLRGEAFF. The CDR3 DNA is TGTGCCAGCTCACCACCACTGAGAGGGGAAGCTTTCTTT.

The J gene is TRBJ2-1, the V gene TRBV5-1; 10 bases match TRBD1. Trimming took 3 bases from V and 3 from J; bases not matched to a gene: 3. Germline loops: CDR1 SGHRS, CDR2 YFSETQ. There are 15 residues in the CDR3. The chain's CDR3 is CASSSGTGVYNEQFF. The CDR3 DNA reads TGCGCCAGCAGCTCCGGGACAGGGGTCTACAATGAGCAGTTCTTC. The full variable domain, rest sourced from reference TRBV5-1 and TRBJ2-1, is KAGVTQTPRYLIKTRGQQVTLSCSPISGHRSVSWYQQTPGQGLQFLFEYFSETQRNKGNFPGRFSGRQFSNSRSEMNVSTLELGDSALYLCASSSGTGVYNEQFFGPGTRLTVL.

The J gene is TRBJ1-6, the V gene TRBV6-4, with 9 bases fitting TRBD1. CDR3 length: 14 amino acids. J gave up 10 bases and V 4 bases, and 5 bases lay outside the gene matches. Germline CDR1 MRHNA, CDR2 SNTAGT. CDR3 amino acids: CASSVGDRDSPLHF. The CDR3 DNA is TGTGCCAGCAGTGTTGGGGACAGGGACTCACCCCTCCACTTT.

The chain is built from TRBV7-2 and TRBJ2-7; 8 bases line up with TRBD1. Looked up from germline, CDR1 is SGHTA and CDR2 is FQGNSA. Trimming at V came to 3 bases and at J to 2 bases, leaving 6 bases not matched to a gene. This CDR3 is built from 15 residues. The CDR3 is CASSFGQGLPYEQYF. The CDR3 DNA reads as TGTGCCAGCAGCTTCGGACAGGGCCTTCCCTACGAGCAGTACTTC.

The V gene is TRBV6-5, the J gene TRBJ1-1; D is unclear. Trimming removed 4 bases from V and 3 bases from J, with 9 bases in between. CDR3 length: 13 residues. Germline V gene sequence: CDR1 MNHEY, CDR2 SVGAGI. For the CDR3, the DNA is TGTGCCAGCAGTTCTATTTTAGACACTGAAGCTTTCTTT. Encoded protein: CASSSILDTEAFF.